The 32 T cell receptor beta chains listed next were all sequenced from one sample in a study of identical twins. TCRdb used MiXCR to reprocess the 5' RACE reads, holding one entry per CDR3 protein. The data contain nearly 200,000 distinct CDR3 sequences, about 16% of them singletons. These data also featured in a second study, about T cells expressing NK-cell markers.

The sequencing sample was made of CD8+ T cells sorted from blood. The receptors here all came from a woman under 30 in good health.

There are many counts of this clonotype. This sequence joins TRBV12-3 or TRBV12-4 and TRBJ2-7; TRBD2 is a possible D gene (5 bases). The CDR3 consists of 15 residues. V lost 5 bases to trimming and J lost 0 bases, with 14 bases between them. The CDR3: CASSAGISNSYEQYF. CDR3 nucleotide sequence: TGTGCCAGCAGTGCCGGGATTTCTAACTCCTACGAGCAGTACTTC.

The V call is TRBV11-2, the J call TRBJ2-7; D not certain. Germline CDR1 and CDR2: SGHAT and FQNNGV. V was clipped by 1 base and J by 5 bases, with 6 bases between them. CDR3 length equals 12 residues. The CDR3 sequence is CASSLVSDEQYF. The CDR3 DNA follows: TGTGCCAGCAGCTTAGTGAGCGACGAGCAGTACTTC.

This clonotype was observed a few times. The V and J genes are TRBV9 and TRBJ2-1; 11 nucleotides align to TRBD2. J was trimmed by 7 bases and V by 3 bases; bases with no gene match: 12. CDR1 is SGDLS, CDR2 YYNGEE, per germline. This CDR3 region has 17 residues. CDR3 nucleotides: TGTGCCAGCAGCGCGAACCCGACTAGCGGGATAGGGAATGAGCAGTTCTTC. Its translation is CASSANPTSGIGNEQFF.

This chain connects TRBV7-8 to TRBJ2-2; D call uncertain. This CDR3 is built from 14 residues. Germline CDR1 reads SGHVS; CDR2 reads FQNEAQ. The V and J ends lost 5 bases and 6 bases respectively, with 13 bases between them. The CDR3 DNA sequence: TGTGCCAGCAGCGAGGTGGTGATACCCGGGGAGCTGTTTTTT. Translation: CASSEVVIPGELFF.

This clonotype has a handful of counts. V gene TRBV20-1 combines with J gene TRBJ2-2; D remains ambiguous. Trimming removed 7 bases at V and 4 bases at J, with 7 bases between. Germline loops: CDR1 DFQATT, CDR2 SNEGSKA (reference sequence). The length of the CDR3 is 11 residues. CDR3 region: CSVISTGELFF. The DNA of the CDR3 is TGCAGTGTAATTTCCACCGGGGAGCTGTTTTTT.

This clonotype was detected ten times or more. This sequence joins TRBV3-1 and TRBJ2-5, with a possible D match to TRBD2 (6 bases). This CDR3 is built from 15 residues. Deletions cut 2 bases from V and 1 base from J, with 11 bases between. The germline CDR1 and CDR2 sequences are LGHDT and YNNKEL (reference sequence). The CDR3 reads CASSQTSLIQETQYF. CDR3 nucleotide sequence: TGTGCCAGCAGCCAAACTAGCCTAATCCAAGAGACCCAGTACTTC.

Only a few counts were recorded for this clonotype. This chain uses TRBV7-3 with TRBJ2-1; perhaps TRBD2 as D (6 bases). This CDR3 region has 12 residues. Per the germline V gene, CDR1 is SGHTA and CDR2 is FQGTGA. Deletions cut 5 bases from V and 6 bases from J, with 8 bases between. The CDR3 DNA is TGTGCCAGCAGCCCCGGGAGCAATGAGCAGTTCTTC. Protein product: CASSPGSNEQFF.

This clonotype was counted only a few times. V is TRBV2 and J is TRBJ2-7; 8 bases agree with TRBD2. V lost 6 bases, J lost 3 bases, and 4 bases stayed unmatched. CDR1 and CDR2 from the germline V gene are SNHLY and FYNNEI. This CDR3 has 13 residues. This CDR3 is CASSGTRYYEQYF. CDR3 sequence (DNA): TGTGCCAGCAGCGGGACTAGGTACTACGAGCAGTACTTC.

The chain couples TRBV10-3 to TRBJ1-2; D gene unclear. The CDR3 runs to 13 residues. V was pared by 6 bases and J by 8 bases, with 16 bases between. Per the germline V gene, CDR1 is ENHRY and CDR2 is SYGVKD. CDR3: CAIRASGLLGYTF. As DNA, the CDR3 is TGTGCCATCAGGGCCTCTGGACTCCTAGGCTACACCTTC.

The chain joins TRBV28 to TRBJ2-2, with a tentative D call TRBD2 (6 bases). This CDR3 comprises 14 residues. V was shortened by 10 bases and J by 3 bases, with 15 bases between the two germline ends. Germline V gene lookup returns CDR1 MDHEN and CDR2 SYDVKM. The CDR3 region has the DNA TGTGCCACCACTAGCCTAGGCTACACCGGGGAGCTGTTTTTT. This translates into CATTSLGYTGELFF.

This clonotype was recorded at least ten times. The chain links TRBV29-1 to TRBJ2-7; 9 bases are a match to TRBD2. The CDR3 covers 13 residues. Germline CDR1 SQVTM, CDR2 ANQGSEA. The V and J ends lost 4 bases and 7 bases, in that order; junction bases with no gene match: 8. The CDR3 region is CSVVLAGGREQYF. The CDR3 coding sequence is TGCAGCGTTGTCTTGGCGGGAGGGAGGGAGCAGTACTTC.

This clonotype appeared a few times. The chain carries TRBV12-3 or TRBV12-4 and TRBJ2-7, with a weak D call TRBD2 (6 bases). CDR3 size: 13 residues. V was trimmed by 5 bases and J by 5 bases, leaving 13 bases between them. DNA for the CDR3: TGTGCCAGCAGTATCGCACTAGCTCACGAGCAGTACTTC. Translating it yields CASSIALAHEQYF.

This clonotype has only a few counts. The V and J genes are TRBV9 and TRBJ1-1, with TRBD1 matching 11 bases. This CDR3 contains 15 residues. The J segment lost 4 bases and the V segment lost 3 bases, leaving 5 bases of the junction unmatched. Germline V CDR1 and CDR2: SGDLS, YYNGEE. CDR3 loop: CASSGTGTGGTEAFF. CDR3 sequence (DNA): TGTGCCAGCAGCGGAACCGGGACAGGGGGCACTGAAGCTTTCTTT.

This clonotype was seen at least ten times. CDR3 nucleotides: TGTGCCAGCAGTGAGTGGGACAGGGGGCCTAATCAGCCCCAGCATTTT. This sequence encodes CASSEWDRGPNQPQHF. The rearrangement links TRBV2 to TRBJ1-5; 12 positions match TRBD1. With V trimmed by 3 bases and J by 4 bases, 4 bases remained unmatched. The V gene's germline CDR1 is SNHLY and CDR2 FYNNEI. The CDR3 covers 16 residues. Filled out from reference TRBV2 and TRBJ1-5, the complete variable domain reads EPEVTQTPSHQVTQMGQEVILRCVPISNHLYFYWYRQILGQKVEFLVSFYNNEISEKSEIFDDQFSVERPDGSNFTLKIRSTKLEDSAMYFCASSEWDRGPNQPQHFGDGTRLSIL.

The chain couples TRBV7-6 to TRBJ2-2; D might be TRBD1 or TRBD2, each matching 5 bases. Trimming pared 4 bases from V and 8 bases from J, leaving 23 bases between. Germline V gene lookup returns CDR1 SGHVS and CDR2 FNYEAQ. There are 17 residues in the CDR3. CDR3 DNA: TGTGCCAGCAGCTACCAGCCCCCGCGGCTGGGGGTAGGGGAGCTGTTTTTT. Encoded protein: CASSYQPPRLGVGELFF.

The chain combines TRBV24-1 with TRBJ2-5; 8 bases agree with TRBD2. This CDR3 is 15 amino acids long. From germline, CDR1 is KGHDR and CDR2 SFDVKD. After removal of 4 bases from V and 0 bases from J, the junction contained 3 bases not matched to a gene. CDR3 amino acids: CATSDSGGDQETQYF. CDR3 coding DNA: TGTGCCACCAGTGACAGCGGGGGCGACCAAGAGACCCAGTACTTC.

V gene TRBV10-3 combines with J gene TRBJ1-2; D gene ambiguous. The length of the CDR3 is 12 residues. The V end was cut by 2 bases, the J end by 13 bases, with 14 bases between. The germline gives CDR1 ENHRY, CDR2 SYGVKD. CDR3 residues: CAISEPPFSGTF. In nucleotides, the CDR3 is TGTGCCATCAGTGAGCCGCCCTTTTCAGGCACCTTC.

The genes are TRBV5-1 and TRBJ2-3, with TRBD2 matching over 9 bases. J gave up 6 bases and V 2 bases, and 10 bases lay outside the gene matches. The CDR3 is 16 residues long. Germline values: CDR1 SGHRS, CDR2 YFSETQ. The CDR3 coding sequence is TGCGCCAGCAGCTTACTAGCGGGTATTACTTTTGATACGCAGTATTTT. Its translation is CASSLLAGITFDTQYF.

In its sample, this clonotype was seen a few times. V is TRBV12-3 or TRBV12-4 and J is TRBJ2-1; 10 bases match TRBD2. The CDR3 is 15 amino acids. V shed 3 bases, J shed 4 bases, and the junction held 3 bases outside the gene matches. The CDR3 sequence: CASSFSGGRYNEQFF. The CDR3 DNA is TGTGCCAGCAGTTTTAGCGGGGGGCGGTACAATGAGCAGTTCTTC.

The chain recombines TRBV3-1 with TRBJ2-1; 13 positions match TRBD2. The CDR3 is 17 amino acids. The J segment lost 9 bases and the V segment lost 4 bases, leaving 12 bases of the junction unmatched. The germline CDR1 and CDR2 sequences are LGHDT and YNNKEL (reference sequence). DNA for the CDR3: TGTGCCAGCAGCCGAGAGTGGACTAGCGGGGGAGTCGGTGAGCAGTTCTTC. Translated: CASSREWTSGGVGEQFF.

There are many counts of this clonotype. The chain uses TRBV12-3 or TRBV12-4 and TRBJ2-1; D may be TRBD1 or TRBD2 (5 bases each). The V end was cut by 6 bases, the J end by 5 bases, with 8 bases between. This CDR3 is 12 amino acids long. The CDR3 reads CASRGDDNEQFF. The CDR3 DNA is TGTGCCAGCAGGGGGGACGACAATGAGCAGTTCTTC.

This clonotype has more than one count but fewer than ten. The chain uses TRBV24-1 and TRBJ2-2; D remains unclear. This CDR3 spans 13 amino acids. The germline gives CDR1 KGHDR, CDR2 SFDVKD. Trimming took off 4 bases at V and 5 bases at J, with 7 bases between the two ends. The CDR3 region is CATSDRDTGELFF. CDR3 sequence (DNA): TGTGCCACCAGTGACCGTGATACCGGGGAGCTGTTTTTT.

The CDR3 DNA reads TGTGCCAGCAGCTTGGTCCAGGGGGCTTTCTACGAGCAGTACTTC. It yields the protein CASSLVQGAFYEQYF. The chain has TRBV14 and TRBJ2-7, with 8 bases matching TRBD1. V shed 5 bases, J shed 3 bases, and the junction held 9 bases outside the gene matches. Germline V gives CDR1 SGHDN, CDR2 FVKESK. This CDR3 spans 15 amino acids.

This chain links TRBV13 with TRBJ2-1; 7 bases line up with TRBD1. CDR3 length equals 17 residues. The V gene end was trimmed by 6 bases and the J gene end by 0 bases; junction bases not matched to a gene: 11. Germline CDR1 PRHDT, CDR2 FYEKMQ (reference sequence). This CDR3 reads CASRAVGGPRSYNEQFF. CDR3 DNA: TGTGCCAGCAGGGCCGTAGGGGGCCCTCGCTCCTACAATGAGCAGTTCTTC.

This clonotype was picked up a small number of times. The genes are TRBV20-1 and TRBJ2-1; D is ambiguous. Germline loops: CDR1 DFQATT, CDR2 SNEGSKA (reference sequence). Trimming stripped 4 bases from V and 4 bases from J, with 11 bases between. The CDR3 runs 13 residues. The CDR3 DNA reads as TGCAGTGCTACCCATGACCAGTACAATGAGCAGTTCTTC. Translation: CSATHDQYNEQFF.

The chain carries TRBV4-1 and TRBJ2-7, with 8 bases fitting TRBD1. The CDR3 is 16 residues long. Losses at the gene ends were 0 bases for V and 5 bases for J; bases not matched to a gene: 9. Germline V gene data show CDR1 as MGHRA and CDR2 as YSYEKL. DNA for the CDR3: TGCGCCAGCAGCCAAGAACCGGGACAGGCCATCGACGAGCAGTACTTC. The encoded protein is CASSQEPGQAIDEQYF.

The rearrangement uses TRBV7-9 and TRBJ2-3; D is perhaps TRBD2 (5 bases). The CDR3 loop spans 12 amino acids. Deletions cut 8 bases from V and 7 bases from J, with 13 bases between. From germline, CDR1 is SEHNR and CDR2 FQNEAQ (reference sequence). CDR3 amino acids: CASDYLGNTQYF. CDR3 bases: TGTGCCAGCGACTACCTTGGGAATACGCAGTATTTT.

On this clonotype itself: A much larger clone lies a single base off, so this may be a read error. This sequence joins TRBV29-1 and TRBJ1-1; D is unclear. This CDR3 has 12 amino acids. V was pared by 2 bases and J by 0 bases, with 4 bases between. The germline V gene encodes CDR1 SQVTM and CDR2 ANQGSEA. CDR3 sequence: CSVEQVNTEAFF. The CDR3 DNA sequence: TGCAGCGTTGAACAGGTGAACACTGAAGCTTTCTTT.

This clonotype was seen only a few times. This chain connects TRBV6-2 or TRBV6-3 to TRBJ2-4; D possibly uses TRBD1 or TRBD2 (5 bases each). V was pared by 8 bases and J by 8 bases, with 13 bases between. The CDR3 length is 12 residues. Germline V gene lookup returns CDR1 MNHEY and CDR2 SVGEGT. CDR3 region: CASERGRDIQYF. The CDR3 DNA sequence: TGTGCCAGCGAGAGGGGACGAGACATTCAGTACTTC.

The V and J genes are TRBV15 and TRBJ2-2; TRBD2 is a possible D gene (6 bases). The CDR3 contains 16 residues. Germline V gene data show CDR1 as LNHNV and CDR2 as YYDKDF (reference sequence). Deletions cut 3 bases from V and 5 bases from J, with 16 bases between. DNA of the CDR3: TGTGCCACCAGCAGCCCTGGCGGGGAGCCGACCGGGGAGCTGTTTTTT. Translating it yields CATSSPGGEPTGELFF. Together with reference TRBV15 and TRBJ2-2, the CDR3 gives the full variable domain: DAMVIQNPRYQVTQFGKPVTLSCSQTLNHNVMYWYQQKSSQAPKLLFHYYDKDFNNEADTPDNFQSRRPNTSFCFLDIRSPGLGDTAMYLCATSSPGGEPTGELFFGEGSRLTVL.

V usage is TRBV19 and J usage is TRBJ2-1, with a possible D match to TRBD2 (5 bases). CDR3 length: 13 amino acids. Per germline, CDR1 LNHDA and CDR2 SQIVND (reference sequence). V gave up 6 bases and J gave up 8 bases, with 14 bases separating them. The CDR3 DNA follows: TGTGCCAGTAGCATACTAGGGCGGGATGAGCAGTTCTTC. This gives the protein CASSILGRDEQFF.

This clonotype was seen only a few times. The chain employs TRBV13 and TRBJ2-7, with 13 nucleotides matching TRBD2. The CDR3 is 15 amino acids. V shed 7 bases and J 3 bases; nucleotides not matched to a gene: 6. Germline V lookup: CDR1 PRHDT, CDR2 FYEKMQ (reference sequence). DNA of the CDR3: TGTGCCAGCAACCGCCGGACTAGCGGGAGCTACGAGCAGTACTTC. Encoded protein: CASNRRTSGSYEQYF. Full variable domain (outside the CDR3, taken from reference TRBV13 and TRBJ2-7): AAGVIQSPRHLIKEKRETATLKCYPIPRHDTVYWYQQGPGQDPQFLISFYEKMQSDKGSIPDRFSAQQFSDYHSELNMSSLELGDSALYFCASNRRTSGSYEQYFGPGTRLTVT.